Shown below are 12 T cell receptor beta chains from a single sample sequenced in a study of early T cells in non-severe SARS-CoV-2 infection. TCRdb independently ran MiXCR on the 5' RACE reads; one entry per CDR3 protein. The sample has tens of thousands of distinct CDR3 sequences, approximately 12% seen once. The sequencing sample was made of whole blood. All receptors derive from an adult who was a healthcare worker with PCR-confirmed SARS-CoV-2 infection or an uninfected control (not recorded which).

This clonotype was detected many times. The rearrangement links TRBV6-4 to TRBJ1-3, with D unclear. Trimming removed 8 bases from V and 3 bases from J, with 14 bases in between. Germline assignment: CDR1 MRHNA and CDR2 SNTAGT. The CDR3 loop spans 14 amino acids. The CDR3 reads CASDLRSCGNTIYF. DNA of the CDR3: TGTGCCAGCGATTTGAGATCGTGTGGAAACACCATATATTTT.

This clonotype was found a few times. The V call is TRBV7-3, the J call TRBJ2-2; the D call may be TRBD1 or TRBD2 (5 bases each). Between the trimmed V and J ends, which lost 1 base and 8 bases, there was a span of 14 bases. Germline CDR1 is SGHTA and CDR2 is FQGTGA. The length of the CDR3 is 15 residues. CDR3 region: CASSLMGTNSGELFF. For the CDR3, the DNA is TGTGCCAGCAGCTTAATGGGGACGAACTCAGGGGAGCTGTTTTTT.

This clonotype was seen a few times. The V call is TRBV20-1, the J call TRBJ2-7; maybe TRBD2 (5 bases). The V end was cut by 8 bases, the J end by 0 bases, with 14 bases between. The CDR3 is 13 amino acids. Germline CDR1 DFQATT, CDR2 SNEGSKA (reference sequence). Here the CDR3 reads CSRTLEASYEQYF. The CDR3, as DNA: TGCAGTCGCACCCTGGAGGCCTCCTACGAGCAGTACTTC.

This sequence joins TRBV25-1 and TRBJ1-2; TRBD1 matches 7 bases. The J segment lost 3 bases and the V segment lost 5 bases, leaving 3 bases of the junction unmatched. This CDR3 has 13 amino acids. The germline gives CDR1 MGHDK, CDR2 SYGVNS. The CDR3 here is CASSPGTDYGYTF. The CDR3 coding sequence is TGTGCCAGCAGTCCTGGGACAGACTATGGCTACACCTTC.

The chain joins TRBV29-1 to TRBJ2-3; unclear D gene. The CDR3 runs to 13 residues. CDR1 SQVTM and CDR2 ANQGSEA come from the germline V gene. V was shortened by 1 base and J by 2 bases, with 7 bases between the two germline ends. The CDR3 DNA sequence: TGCAGCGTTGAAGGGCCGGACACAGATACGCAGTATTTT. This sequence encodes CSVEGPDTDTQYF.

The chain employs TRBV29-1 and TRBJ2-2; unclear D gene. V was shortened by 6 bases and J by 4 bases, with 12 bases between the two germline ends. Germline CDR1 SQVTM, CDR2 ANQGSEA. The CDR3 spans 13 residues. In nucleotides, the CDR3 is TGCAGCGTAATACGACCGAGCACCGGGGAGCTGTTTTTT. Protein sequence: CSVIRPSTGELFF.

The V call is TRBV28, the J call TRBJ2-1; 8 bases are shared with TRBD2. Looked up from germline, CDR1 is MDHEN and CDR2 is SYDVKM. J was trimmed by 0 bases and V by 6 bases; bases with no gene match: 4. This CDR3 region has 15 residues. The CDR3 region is CASRPLAGSYNEQFF. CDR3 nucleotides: TGTGCCAGCAGGCCTCTAGCGGGCTCCTACAATGAGCAGTTCTTC.

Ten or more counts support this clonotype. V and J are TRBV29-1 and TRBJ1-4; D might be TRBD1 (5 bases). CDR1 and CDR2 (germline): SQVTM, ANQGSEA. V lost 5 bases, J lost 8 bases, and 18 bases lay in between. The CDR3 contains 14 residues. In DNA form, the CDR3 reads TGCAGCGTTCGGCCCGGGGGTTTTGACGAAAAACTGTTTTTT. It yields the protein CSVRPGGFDEKLFF.

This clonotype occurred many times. The CDR3 protein is CASRPFNVGYEQFF. The CDR3 DNA is TGTGCCAGCAGACCCTTTAACGTAGGGTATGAGCAGTTCTTC. The chain uses TRBV27 and TRBJ2-1; D is ambiguous. Trimming removed 6 bases from V and 8 bases from J, with 17 bases in between. The CDR3 extends over 14 amino acids. Looked up from germline, CDR1 is MNHEY and CDR2 is SMNVEV (reference sequence).

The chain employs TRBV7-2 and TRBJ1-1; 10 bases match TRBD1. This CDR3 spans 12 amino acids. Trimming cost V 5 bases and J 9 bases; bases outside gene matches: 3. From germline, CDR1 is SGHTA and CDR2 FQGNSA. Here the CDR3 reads CASSPGQGKAFF. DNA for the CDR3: TGTGCCAGCAGCCCGGGACAGGGGAAAGCTTTCTTT.

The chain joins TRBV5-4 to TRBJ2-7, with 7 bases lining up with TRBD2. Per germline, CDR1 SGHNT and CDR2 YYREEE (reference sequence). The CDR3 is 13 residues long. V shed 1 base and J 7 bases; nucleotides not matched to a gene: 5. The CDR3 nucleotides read TGTGCCAGCAGCTTGAGACTAGCTGGGGAGCAGTACTTC. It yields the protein CASSLRLAGEQYF. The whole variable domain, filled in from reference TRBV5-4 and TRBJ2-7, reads ETGVTQSPTHLIKTRGQQVTLRCSSQSGHNTVSWYQQALGQGPQFIFQYYREEENGRGNFPPRFSGLQFPNYSSELNVNALELDDSALYLCASSLRLAGEQYFGPGTRLTVT.

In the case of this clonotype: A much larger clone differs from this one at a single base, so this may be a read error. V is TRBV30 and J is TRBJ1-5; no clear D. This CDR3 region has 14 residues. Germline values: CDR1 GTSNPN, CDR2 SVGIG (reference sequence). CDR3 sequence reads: CAWSVGRANQPQQF. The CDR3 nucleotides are TGTGCCTGGAGTGTAGGTAGGGCTAATCAGCCCCAGCAATTT.